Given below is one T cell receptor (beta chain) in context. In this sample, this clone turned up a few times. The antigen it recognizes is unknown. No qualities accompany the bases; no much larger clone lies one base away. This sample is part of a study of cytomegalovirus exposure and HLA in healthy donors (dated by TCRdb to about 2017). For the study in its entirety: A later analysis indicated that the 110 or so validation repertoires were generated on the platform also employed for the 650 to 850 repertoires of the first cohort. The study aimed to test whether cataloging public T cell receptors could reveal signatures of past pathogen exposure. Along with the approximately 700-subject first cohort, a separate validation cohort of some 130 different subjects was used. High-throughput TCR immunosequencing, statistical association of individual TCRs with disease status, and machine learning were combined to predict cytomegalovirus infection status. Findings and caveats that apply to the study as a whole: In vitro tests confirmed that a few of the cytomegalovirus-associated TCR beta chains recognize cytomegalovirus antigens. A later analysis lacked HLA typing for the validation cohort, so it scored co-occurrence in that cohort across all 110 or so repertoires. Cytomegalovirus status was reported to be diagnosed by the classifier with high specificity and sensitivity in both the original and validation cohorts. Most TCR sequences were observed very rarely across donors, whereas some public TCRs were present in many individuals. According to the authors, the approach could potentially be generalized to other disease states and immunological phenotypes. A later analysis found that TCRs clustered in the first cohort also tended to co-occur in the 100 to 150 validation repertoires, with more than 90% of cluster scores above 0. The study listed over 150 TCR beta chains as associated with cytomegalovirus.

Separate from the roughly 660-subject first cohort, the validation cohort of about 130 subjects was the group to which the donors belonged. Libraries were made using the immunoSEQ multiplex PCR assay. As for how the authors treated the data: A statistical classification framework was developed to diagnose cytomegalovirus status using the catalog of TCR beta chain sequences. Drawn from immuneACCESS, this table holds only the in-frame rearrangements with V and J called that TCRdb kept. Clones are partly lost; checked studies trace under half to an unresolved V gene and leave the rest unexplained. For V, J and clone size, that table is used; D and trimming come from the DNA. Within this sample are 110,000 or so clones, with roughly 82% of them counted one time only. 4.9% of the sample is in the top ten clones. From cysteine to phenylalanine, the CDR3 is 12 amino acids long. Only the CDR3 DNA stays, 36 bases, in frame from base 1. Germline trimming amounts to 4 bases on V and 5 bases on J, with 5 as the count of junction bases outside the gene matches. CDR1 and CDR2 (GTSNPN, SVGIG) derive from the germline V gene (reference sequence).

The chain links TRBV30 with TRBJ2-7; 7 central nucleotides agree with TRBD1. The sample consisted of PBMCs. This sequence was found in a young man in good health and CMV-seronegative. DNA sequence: TGTGCCTGGACATACAGGGGAAACGAGCAGTACTTC. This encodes CAWTYRGNEQYF.